The T cell receptor beta chain under discussion was sequenced for a study of long-term antiretroviral therapy in people with HIV. The assay, immunoSEQ v3.0, was run at survey level. The method was immunoSEQ multiplex PCR; TCRdb's version includes in-frame clones alone and lacks a portion of them. The repertoire includes tens of thousands of clones, approximately 76% of them detected once, and around 11% sits in the top ten. Germline loops: CDR1 ENHRY, CDR2 SYGVKD. The germline V and J ends were trimmed by 5 bases and 5 bases, with 10 bases remaining between them. The CDR3 length is 12 residues. This TCR was sampled from a woman in her thirties or forties with HIV. This chain connects TRBV10-3 to TRBJ2-7; unclear D gene. This specimen was unsorted PBMCs, taken 1.1 years before starting antiretroviral therapy. The DNA of the CDR3 is TGTGCCATCAGTTCTACACACCACGAGCAGTACTTC. The encoded protein is CAISSTHHEQYF.